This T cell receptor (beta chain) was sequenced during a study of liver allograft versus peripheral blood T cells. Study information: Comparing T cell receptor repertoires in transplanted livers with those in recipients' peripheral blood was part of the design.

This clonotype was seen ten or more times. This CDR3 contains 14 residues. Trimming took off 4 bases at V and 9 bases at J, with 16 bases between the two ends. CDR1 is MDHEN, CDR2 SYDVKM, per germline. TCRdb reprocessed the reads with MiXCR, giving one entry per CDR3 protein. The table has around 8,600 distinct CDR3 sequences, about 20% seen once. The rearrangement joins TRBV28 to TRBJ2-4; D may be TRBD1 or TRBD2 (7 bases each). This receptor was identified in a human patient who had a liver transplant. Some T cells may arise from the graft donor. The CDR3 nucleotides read TGTGCCAGCAGTTCCCCGACAGGGAGGGGCATTCAGTACTTC. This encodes CASSSPTGRGIQYF.